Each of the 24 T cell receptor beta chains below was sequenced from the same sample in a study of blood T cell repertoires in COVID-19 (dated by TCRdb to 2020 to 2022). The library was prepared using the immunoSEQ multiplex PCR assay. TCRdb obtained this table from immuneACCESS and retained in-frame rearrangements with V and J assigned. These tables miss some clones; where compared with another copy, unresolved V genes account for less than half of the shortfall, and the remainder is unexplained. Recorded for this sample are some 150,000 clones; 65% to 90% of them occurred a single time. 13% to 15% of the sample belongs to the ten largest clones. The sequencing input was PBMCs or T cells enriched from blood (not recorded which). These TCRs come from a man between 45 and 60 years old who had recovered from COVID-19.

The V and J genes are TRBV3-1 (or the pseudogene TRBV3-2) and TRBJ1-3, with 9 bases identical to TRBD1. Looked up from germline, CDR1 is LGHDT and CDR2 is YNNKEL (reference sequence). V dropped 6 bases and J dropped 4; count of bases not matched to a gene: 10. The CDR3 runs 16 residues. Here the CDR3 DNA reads TGTGCCAGCAGTCAACAGGGGGCGATAACAGGAAACACCATATATTTT. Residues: CASSQQGAITGNTIYF.

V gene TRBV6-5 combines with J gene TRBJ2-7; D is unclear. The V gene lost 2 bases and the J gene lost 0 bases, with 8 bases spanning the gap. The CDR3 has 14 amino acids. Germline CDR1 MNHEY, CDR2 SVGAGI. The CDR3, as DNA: TGTGCCAGCAGTTACGATGGCAGCTCCTACGAGCAGTACTTC. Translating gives CASSYDGSSYEQYF.

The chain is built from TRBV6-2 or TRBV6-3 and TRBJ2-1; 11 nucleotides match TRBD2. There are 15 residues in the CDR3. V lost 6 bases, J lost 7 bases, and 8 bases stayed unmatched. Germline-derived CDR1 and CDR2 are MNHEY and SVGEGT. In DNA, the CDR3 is TGTGCCAGCAGCCCCGGGCTAGCGGGGGGAAATGAGCAGTTCTTC. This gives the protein CASSPGLAGGNEQFF.

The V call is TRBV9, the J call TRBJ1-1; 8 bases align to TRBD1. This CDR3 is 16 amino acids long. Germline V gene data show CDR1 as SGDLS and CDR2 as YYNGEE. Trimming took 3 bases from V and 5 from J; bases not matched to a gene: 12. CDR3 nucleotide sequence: TGTGCCAGCAGCGCCGCCCTGACAGGGGATGGGACTGAAGCTTTCTTT. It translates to CASSAALTGDGTEAFF.

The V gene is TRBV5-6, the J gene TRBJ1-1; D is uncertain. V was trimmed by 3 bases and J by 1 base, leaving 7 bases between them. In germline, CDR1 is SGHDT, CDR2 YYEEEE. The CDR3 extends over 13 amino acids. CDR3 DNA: TGTGCCAGCAGCTCCACAGCGAACACTGAAGCTTTCTTT. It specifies CASSSTANTEAFF.

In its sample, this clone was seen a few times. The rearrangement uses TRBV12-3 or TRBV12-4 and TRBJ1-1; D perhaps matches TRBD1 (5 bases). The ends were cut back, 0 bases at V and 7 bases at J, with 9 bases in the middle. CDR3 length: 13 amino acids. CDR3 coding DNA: TGTGCCAGCAGTTTAGCCGTCCAGGGTGAAGCTTTCTTT. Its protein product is CASSLAVQGEAFF.

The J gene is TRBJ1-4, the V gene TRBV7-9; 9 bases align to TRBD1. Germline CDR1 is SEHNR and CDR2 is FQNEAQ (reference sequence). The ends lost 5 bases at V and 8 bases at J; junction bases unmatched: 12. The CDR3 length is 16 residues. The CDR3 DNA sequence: TGTGCCAGCAGCCACTCCCCGGGGACAGGGCGCGAAAAACTGTTTTTT. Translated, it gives CASSHSPGTGREKLFF.

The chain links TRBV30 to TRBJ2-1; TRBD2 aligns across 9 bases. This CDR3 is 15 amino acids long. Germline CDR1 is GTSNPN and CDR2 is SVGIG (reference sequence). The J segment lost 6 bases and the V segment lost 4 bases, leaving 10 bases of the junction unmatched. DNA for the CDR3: TGTGCCTGGACCCAAGGACTAGCGTTTGGCAATGAGCAGTTCTTC. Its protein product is CAWTQGLAFGNEQFF.

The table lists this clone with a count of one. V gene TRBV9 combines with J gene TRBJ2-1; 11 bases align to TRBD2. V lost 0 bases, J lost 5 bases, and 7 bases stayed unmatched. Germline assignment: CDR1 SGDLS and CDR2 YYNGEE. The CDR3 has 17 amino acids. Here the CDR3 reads CASSVVKTSGVHNEQFF. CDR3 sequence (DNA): TGTGCCAGCAGCGTAGTAAAGACTAGCGGGGTTCACAATGAGCAGTTCTTC. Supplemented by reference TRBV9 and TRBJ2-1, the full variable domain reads DSGVTQTPKHLITATGQRVTLRCSPRSGDLSVYWYQQSLDQGLQFLIQYYNGEERAKGNILERFSAQQFPDLHSELNLSSLELGDSALYFCASSVVKTSGVHNEQFFGPGTRLTVL.

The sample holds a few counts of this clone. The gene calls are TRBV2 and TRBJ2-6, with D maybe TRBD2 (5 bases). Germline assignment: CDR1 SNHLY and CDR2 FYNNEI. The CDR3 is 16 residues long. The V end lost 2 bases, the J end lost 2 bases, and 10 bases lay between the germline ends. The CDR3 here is CASSESHGAGANVLTF. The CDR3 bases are TGTGCCAGCAGTGAATCACACGGGGCTGGGGCCAACGTCCTGACTTTC.

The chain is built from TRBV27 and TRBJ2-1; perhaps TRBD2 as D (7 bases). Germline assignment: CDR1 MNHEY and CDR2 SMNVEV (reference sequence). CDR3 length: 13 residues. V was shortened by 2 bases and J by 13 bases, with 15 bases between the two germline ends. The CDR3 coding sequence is TGTGCCAGCAGTTTACGGTTCGGGGGGCGACAGTTCTTC. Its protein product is CASSLRFGGRQFF.

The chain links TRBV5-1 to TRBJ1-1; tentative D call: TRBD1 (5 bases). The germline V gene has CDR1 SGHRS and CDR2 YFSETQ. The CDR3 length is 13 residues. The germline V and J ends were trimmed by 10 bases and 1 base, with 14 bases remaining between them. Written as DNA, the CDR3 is TGCGCCTCCCGGGGGACGGCGAACACTGAAGCTTTCTTT. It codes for CASRGTANTEAFF.

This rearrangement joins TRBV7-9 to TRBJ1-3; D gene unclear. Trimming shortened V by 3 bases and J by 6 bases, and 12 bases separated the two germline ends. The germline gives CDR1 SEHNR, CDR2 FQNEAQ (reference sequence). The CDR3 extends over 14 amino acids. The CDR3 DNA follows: TGTGCCAGCAGCTTTACGGAGTCGTTAAACACCATATATTTT. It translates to CASSFTESLNTIYF.

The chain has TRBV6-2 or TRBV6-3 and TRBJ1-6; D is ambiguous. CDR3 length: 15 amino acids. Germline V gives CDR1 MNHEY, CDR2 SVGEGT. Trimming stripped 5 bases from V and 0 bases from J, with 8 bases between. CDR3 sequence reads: CASSVLSSYNSPLHF. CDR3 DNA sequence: TGTGCCAGCAGTGTCCTGAGCTCCTATAATTCACCCCTCCACTTT.

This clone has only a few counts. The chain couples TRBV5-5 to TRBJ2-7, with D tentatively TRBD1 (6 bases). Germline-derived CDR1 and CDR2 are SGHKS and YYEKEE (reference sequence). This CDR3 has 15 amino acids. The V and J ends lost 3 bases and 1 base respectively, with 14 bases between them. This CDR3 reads CASSSQPQGSYEQYF. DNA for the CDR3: TGTGCCAGCAGCTCCCAACCACAGGGTTCCTACGAGCAGTACTTC.

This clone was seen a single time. The chain's CDR3 is CASIREVDQPQHF. The CDR3 DNA follows: TGTGCCAGCATCAGGGAGGTAGATCAGCCCCAGCATTTT. The chain couples TRBV2 to TRBJ1-5; possible D gene TRBD1, 5 bases. The V gene lost 7 bases and the J gene lost 5 bases, with 12 bases spanning the gap. The germline CDR1 and CDR2 sequences are SNHLY and FYNNEI. The CDR3 runs 13 residues.

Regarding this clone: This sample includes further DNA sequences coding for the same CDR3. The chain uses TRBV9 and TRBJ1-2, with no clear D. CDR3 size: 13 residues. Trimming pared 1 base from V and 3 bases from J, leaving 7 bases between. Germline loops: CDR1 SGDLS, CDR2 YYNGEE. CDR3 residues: CASSVTGDYGYTF. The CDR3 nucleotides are TGTGCCAGCAGCGTAACGGGAGACTATGGCTACACCTTC.

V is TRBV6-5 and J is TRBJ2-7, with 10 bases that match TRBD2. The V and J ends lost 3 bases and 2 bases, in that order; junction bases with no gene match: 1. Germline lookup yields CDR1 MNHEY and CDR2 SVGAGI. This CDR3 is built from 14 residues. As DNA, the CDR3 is TGTGCCAGCAGTTATACTAGCGGGGCCTACGAGCAGTACTTC. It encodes CASSYTSGAYEQYF.

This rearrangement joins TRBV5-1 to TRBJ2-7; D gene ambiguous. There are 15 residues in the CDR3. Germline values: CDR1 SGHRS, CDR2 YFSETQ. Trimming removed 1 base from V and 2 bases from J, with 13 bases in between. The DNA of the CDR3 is TGCGCCAGCAGCTTGACAAGTCAACCTCCCTACGAGCAGTACTTC. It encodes CASSLTSQPPYEQYF.

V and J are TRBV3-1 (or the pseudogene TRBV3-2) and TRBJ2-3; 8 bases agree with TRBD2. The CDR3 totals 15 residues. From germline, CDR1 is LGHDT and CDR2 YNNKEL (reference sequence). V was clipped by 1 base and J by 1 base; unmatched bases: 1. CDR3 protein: CASSQGRGGTDTQYF. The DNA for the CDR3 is TGTGCCAGCAGCCAAGGGCGGGGGGGCACAGATACGCAGTATTTT.

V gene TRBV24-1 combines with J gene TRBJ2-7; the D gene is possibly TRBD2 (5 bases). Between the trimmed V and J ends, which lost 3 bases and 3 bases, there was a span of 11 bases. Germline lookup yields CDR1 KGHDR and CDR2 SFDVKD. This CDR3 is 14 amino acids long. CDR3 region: CATSDGASYYEQYF. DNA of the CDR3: TGTGCCACCAGTGATGGTGCTAGCTACTACGAGCAGTACTTC.

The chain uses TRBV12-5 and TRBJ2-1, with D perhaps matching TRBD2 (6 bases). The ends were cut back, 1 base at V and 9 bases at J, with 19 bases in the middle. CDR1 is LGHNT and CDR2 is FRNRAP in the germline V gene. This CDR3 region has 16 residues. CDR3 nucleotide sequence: TGTGCTAGTGGTTTGGGCGGGACCGGACCTTTCAGTGAGCAGTTCTTC. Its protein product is CASGLGGTGPFSEQFF.

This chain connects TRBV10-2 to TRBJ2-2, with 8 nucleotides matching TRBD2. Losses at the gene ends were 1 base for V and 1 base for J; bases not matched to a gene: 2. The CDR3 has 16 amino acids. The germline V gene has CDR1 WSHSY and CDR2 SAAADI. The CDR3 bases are TGCGCCAGCAGTGAGTTTAGCGGGGTGAACACCGGGGAGCTGTTTTTT. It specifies CASSEFSGVNTGELFF.

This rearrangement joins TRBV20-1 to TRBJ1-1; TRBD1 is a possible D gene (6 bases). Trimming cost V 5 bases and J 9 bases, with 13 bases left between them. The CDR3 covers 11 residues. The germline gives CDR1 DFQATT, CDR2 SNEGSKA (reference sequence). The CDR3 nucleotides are TGCAGTGCTGGGGGCCGAGCCCAAGCTTTCTTT. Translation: CSAGGRAQAFF.